The next 30 T cell receptor beta chains were all read from a single sample in a study of beta chain features in type 1 diabetes. The sequenced template was cDNA made from the entire isolated RNA. Libraries were prepared by immunoSEQ multiplex PCR; TCRdb keeps only in-frame clonotypes and omits some of them. The top ten hold less than 0.45% of the sample, which has roughly 300,000 clones, 6.5% to 10% seen once. Sequencing was performed on central memory CD4+ T cells from blood. These receptors all come from a woman aged 18-35 years in good health.

This clone was seen ten or more times. The chain has TRBV4-3 and TRBJ2-3; 10 bases line up with TRBD1. Trimming removed 2 bases from V and 3 bases from J; junction bases left unmatched: 5. CDR1 and CDR2 (germline): LGHNA, YSLEER. The length of the CDR3 is 16 residues. Here the CDR3 reads CASSQIPGQGTDTQYF. In DNA, the CDR3 is TGCGCCAGCAGCCAAATACCGGGACAGGGGACAGATACGCAGTATTTT.

CDR3 DNA sequence: TGTGCCAGCAGCTTAGATCGTTCAGGCGGGGCCGGGGAGCTGTTTTTT. It translates to CASSLDRSGGAGELFF. This chain links TRBV11-3 with TRBJ2-2, with D possibly being TRBD2 (6 bases). V dropped 0 bases and J dropped 6 bases, with 14 bases sitting between them. From germline, CDR1 is SGHNT and CDR2 YENEEA. The CDR3 totals 16 residues.

Notes on this clone: Other DNA sequences in the sample encode the same CDR3. The chain has TRBV18 and TRBJ1-1; D remains unclear. CDR3 size: 13 residues. The V end lost 2 bases, the J end lost 5 bases, and 9 bases lay between the germline ends. Germline CDR1 KGHSH, CDR2 LQKENI. The CDR3 DNA follows: TGTGCCAGCTCACCATCCCAAGGAACTGAAGCTTTCTTT. Translating it yields CASSPSQGTEAFF.

The sample holds a few counts of this clone. The chain has TRBV7-3 and TRBJ2-5, with 8 bases identical to TRBD1. J gave up 5 bases and V 6 bases, and 5 bases lay outside the gene matches. The CDR3 spans 13 residues. Germline V gene lookup returns CDR1 SGHTA and CDR2 FQGTGA. The CDR3 sequence is CASSWDRMETQYF. The CDR3 nucleotides read TGTGCCAGCAGTTGGGACAGGATGGAGACCCAGTACTTC.

J is TRBJ2-7 and V is TRBV20-1, with D possibly TRBD1 on 6 matching bases. V lost 6 bases and J 2 bases, leaving 8 bases between the germline ends. This CDR3 has 11 amino acids. Germline CDR1 DFQATT, CDR2 SNEGSKA (reference sequence). In nucleotides, the CDR3 is TGCAGTGCCAGGGGTCCCTACGAGCAGTACTTC. Translating gives CSARGPYEQYF.

The V call is TRBV15, the J call TRBJ2-2, with TRBD2 matching 8 bases. Germline V gives CDR1 LNHNV, CDR2 YYDKDF (reference sequence). J gave up 1 base and V 3 bases, and 1 base lay outside the gene matches. The CDR3 sequence is 15 residues long. CDR3 coding DNA: TGTGCCACCAGCAGGAGCGGGAGGAACACCGGGGAGCTGTTTTTT. This gives the protein CATSRSGRNTGELFF.

The gene calls are TRBV25-1 and TRBJ2-5; D might be TRBD1 (7 bases). Germline CDR1 and CDR2: MGHDK and SYGVNS. Deletions cut 6 bases from V and 2 bases from J, with 19 bases between. The CDR3 length is 16 residues. CDR3 DNA: TGTGCCAGCAGCGACCGACGCGGGACAGCGCAAGAGACCCAGTACTTC. Its translation: CASSDRRGTAQETQYF. The full variable domain, its missing parts supplied by reference TRBV25-1 and TRBJ2-5, is EADIYQTPRYLVIGTGKKITLECSQTMGHDKMYWYQQDPGMELHLIHYSYGVNSTEKGDLSSESTVSRIRTEHFPLTLESARPSHTSQYLCASSDRRGTAQETQYFGPGTRLLVL.

The chain links TRBV6-6 to TRBJ2-7; TRBD1 agrees at 10 bases. After removal of 5 bases from V and 3 bases from J, the junction contained 10 bases not matched to a gene. The germline CDR1 and CDR2 sequences are MNHNY and SVGAGI (reference sequence). This CDR3 comprises 16 residues. The CDR3 loop is CASSPHMGTGVYEQYF. The CDR3 DNA reads as TGTGCCAGCAGTCCACACATGGGGACAGGGGTCTACGAGCAGTACTTC.

This clone was counted between two and nine times. The chain uses TRBV2 and TRBJ1-5; 10 positions agree with TRBD1. J gave up 2 bases and V 6 bases, and 7 bases lay outside the gene matches. CDR1 is SNHLY, CDR2 FYNNEI, per germline. The CDR3 has 16 residues. CDR3 nucleotides: TGTGCCAGCAGGCGAATGACAGGGGGCGGCAATCAGCCCCAGCATTTT. Its protein is CASRRMTGGGNQPQHF.

The chain employs TRBV27 and TRBJ2-7; 9 nucleotides line up with TRBD1. V gave up 8 bases and J gave up 2 bases; unmatched junction bases: 4. The CDR3 is made up of 13 amino acids. CDR1 is MNHEY, CDR2 SMNVEV, per germline (reference sequence). CDR3 in DNA: TGTGCCAGCGGGGGACAGGGCCCCTACGAGCAGTACTTC. It encodes CASGGQGPYEQYF.

This clone was counted between two and nine times. The gene calls are TRBV6-1 and TRBJ2-5, with D tentatively TRBD1 or TRBD2 (5 bases each). Germline lookup yields CDR1 MNHNS and CDR2 SASEGT. This CDR3 is built from 13 residues. V was cut by 8 bases and J by 4 bases, with 14 bases left in between. Here the CDR3 reads CASERGMGETQYF. CDR3 coding DNA: TGTGCCAGCGAACGGGGCATGGGAGAGACCCAGTACTTC.

The gene calls are TRBV4-2 and TRBJ2-7; 11 positions agree with TRBD2. V trimming: 3 bases; J trimming: 2 bases; junction bases outside the gene matches: 6. The germline gives CDR1 LGHNA, CDR2 YNFKEQ. This CDR3 spans 16 amino acids. The CDR3 coding sequence is TGTGCCAGCAGCCATGGAGGACTAGCGGGTACCTACGAGCAGTACTTC. It specifies CASSHGGLAGTYEQYF.

This clone was seen only a few times. This chain uses TRBV6-6 with TRBJ2-7; D ambiguous. V was clipped by 7 bases and J by 4 bases, with 11 bases between them. The CDR3 totals 12 residues. Germline CDR1 MNHNY, CDR2 SVGAGI (reference sequence). Written as DNA, the CDR3 is TGTGCCAGCACTGGGTTGGGGTACGAGCAGTACTTC. Residues: CASTGLGYEQYF.

The chain recombines TRBV6-1 with TRBJ1-4; 9 nucleotides line up with TRBD1. Germline V lookup: CDR1 MNHNS, CDR2 SASEGT. CDR3 length: 14 amino acids. Trimming at V came to 8 bases and at J to 7 bases, leaving 8 bases not matched to a gene. The CDR3 DNA is TGTGCCAGCGTTAAGGACAGGGGATCTGAAAAACTGTTTTTT. Translation gives CASVKDRGSEKLFF.

The J gene is TRBJ2-7, the V gene TRBV6-5, with D possibly matching TRBD1 (6 bases). Trimming took off 3 bases at V and 2 bases at J, with 8 bases between the two ends. Germline V lookup: CDR1 MNHEY, CDR2 SVGAGI. This CDR3 has 13 residues. CDR3: CASSYQGTYEQYF. In DNA form, the CDR3 reads TGTGCCAGCAGTTATCAGGGGACCTACGAGCAGTACTTC.

This chain connects TRBV4-3 to TRBJ2-7; the D is unclear. The CDR3 spans 15 residues. Germline values: CDR1 LGHNA, CDR2 YSLEER. V was shortened by 0 bases and J by 5 bases, with 14 bases between the two germline ends. The CDR3 sequence: CASSQEFRVVDEQYF. The CDR3 DNA reads as TGCGCCAGCAGCCAAGAGTTCCGGGTAGTCGACGAGCAGTACTTC.

This clone was counted at least ten times. The rearrangement uses TRBV12-5 and TRBJ2-1; 8 bases align to TRBD2. The J segment lost 9 bases and the V segment lost 2 bases, leaving 12 bases of the junction unmatched. The CDR3 extends over 16 amino acids. Germline values: CDR1 LGHNT, CDR2 FRNRAP. CDR3 nucleotide sequence: TGTGCTAGTGGTTTGTGGGTAGGCGGGAGGAGGATTGAGCAGTTCTTC. Encoded protein: CASGLWVGGRRIEQFF. Full variable domain (remainder filled in from reference TRBV12-5 and TRBJ2-1): DARVTQTPRHKVTEMGQEVTMRCQPILGHNTVFWYRQTMMQGLELLAYFRNRAPLDDSGMPKDRFSAEMPDATLATLKIQPSEPRDSAVYFCASGLWVGGRRIEQFFGPGTRLTVL.

This clone appeared a few times. This chain joins TRBV29-1 and TRBJ2-1; 8 bases are a match to TRBD2. The ends lost 3 bases at V and 3 bases at J; junction bases unmatched: 13. There are 17 residues in the CDR3. Germline CDR1 reads SQVTM; CDR2 reads ANQGSEA. CDR3 residues: CSVDFKGLSGSYNEQFF. CDR3 nucleotides: TGCAGCGTTGATTTTAAGGGGTTAAGCGGGAGCTACAATGAGCAGTTCTTC.

This clone has a handful of counts. This chain joins TRBV4-1 and TRBJ2-4; no definite D call. Germline V gene sequence: CDR1 MGHRA, CDR2 YSYEKL. V lost 0 bases and J lost 5, with 5 bases in between. This CDR3 contains 13 residues. CDR3 sequence (DNA): TGCGCCAGCAGCCAAGAGTACGAAAACATTCAGTACTTC. It translates to CASSQEYENIQYF.

The sample holds a few counts of this clone. Possible read error: a much larger clone is one base away. This rearrangement joins TRBV2 to TRBJ2-2; D may be TRBD1 (6 bases). V was pared by 5 bases and J by 3 bases, with 7 bases between. This CDR3 has 13 residues. Looked up from germline, CDR1 is SNHLY and CDR2 is FYNNEI. The CDR3 loop reads CASSNRDTGELFF. CDR3 DNA sequence: TGTGCCAGCAGTAACAGGGACACCGGGGAGCTGTTTTTT.

The chain carries TRBV5-4 and TRBJ2-7, with D possibly matching TRBD2 (5 bases). V was cut by 4 bases and J by 3 bases, with 8 bases left in between. Germline-derived CDR1 and CDR2 are SGHNT and YYREEE (reference sequence). The CDR3 extends over 12 amino acids. CDR3 amino acids: CASSVGLYEQYF. CDR3 bases: TGTGCCAGCAGCGTCGGACTCTACGAGCAGTACTTC.

This clone was observed a few times. The chain is built from TRBV2 and TRBJ1-1; D might be TRBD1 (5 bases). The V gene's germline CDR1 is SNHLY and CDR2 FYNNEI. The CDR3 is made up of 13 amino acids. The V gene lost 2 bases and the J gene lost 5 bases, with 9 bases spanning the gap. The CDR3 sequence: CASSETGGTEAFF. In DNA form, the CDR3 reads TGTGCCAGCAGTGAAACAGGTGGTACTGAAGCTTTCTTT.

This clone has more than one count but fewer than ten. V usage is TRBV11-1 and J usage is TRBJ2-1, with 8 nucleotides matching TRBD1. CDR3 size: 15 residues. The germline gives CDR1 SGHAT, CDR2 FQDESV (reference sequence). V lost 6 bases, J lost 0 bases, and 4 bases stayed unmatched. CDR3 coding DNA: TGTGCCAGCAGTTGGGACAGGAGCTCCTACAATGAGCAGTTCTTC. It yields the protein CASSWDRSSYNEQFF.

This clone turned up a few times. The chain joins TRBV6-1 to TRBJ2-5; D remains unclear. V lost 6 bases, J lost 5 bases, and 10 bases lay in between. CDR3 length: 12 residues. Germline V lookup: CDR1 MNHNS, CDR2 SASEGT. CDR3 sequence (DNA): TGTGCCAGCAGGTCGGACGCGGAGACCCAGTACTTC. Translating gives CASRSDAETQYF.

In this sample, this clone turned up a few times. The genes are TRBV7-3 and TRBJ2-7, with D uncertain. V lost 2 bases, J lost 6 bases, and 8 bases lay in between. The CDR3 is made up of 12 amino acids. Germline assignment: CDR1 SGHTA and CDR2 FQGTGA. This CDR3 reads CASSLVSLEQYF. In DNA, the CDR3 is TGTGCCAGCAGCTTAGTTTCCCTCGAGCAGTACTTC.

The rearrangement uses TRBV7-6 and TRBJ2-3; 8 bases match TRBD2. Per the germline V gene, CDR1 is SGHVS and CDR2 is FNYEAQ. V gave up 3 bases and J gave up 2 bases; unmatched junction bases: 1. The CDR3 contains 14 residues. DNA for the CDR3: TGTGCCAGCAGCTTTAGCGGGGTCACAGATACGCAGTATTTT. Its translation: CASSFSGVTDTQYF.

The J gene is TRBJ2-2, the V gene TRBV28, with D perhaps TRBD1 (6 bases). Germline lookup yields CDR1 MDHEN and CDR2 SYDVKM. The CDR3 length is 14 residues. With 1 base removed from V and 4 bases from J, the gap between germline ends came to 7 bases. CDR3 in DNA: TGTGCCAGCAGTTTATACAGGGTCACCGGGGAGCTGTTTTTT. It encodes CASSLYRVTGELFF.

This clone has just a few counts. The chain links TRBV27 to TRBJ1-5, with 7 bases aligning to TRBD1. V trimming: 5 bases; J trimming: 5 bases; junction bases outside the gene matches: 6. This CDR3 comprises 14 residues. Germline CDR1 reads MNHEY; CDR2 reads SMNVEV (reference sequence). The CDR3 protein is CASSLDRSDQPQHF. In nucleotides, the CDR3 is TGTGCCAGCAGTCTGGACAGGTCGGATCAGCCCCAGCATTTT.

The sample holds a few counts of this clone. This rearrangement joins TRBV7-8 to TRBJ1-5; 7 bases match TRBD1. The CDR3 runs 14 residues. After removal of 3 bases from V and 9 bases from J, the junction contained 8 bases not matched to a gene. From germline, CDR1 is SGHVS and CDR2 FQNEAQ. The CDR3 loop is CASSFGQDRGPQHF. DNA for the CDR3: TGTGCCAGCAGCTTCGGACAGGATCGAGGGCCCCAGCATTTT.

This clone came up a few times. The V gene is TRBV7-9, the J gene TRBJ2-7, with 7 nucleotides matching TRBD1. The CDR3 totals 14 residues. Losses at the gene ends were 3 bases for V and 6 bases for J; bases not matched to a gene: 8. Germline V gene data show CDR1 as SEHNR and CDR2 as FQNEAQ (reference sequence). The CDR3 bases are TGTGCCAGCAGCTTTAGTAGGGGGCTCGCCGAGCAGTACTTC. Its translation is CASSFSRGLAEQYF. Variable domain in full (rest from reference TRBV7-9 and TRBJ2-7): DTGVSQNPRHKITKRGQNVTFRCDPISEHNRLYWYRQTLGQGPEFLTYFQNEAQLEKSRLLSDRFSAERPKGSFSTLEIQRTEQGDSAMYLCASSFSRGLAEQYFGPGTRLTVT.